Presented here are 25 T cell receptor beta chains from one specimen sequenced in a study of memory CD4+ T cells and cytomegalovirus serostatus. Assay: immunoSEQ multiplex PCR; the TCRdb copy retains only in-frame clones and omits some. The sample yields around 25,000 clones, about 70% seen once. Single viable CD3+CD4+CD8-CD45RO+ cells were sorted as the memory CD4+ T cells. Material for sequencing was memory CD4+ T cells from blood. These receptors all stem from an adult in good health and CMV-seronegative.

This clone counts as medium-sized. CDR3 protein: CASSYPGDTIYF. CDR3 DNA sequence: TGTGCCAGCAGTTACCCGGGGGACACCATATATTTT. The J gene is TRBJ1-3, the V gene TRBV6-5, with D perhaps TRBD1 (5 bases). V dropped 2 bases and J dropped 8 bases, with 7 bases sitting between them. CDR3 length: 12 amino acids. From germline, CDR1 is MNHEY and CDR2 SVGAGI.

This rearrangement joins TRBV4-3 to TRBJ2-1; 11 bases align to TRBD1. This CDR3 is built from 15 residues. The germline CDR1 and CDR2 sequences are LGHNA and YSLEER. The trim removed 4 bases at V and 9 bases at J, leaving 8 bases unmatched. Here the CDR3 DNA reads TGCGCCAGCAGCCCCCCCGGACAGGGGGCGGGTGAGCAGTTCTTC. Protein: CASSPPGQGAGEQFF.

The rearrangement uses TRBV11-3 and TRBJ2-7; 10 bases are a match to TRBD1. This CDR3 comprises 14 residues. Germline-derived CDR1 and CDR2 are SGHNT and YENEEA. Unmatched junction bases numbered 3, after V lost 4 bases and J lost 3 bases. The CDR3 DNA reads TGTGCCAGCAGCTCGGGACAGGGGCTCTACGAGCAGTACTTC. Its protein product is CASSSGQGLYEQYF.

The chain couples TRBV5-4 to TRBJ2-3; 7 nucleotides match TRBD2. The germline gives CDR1 SGHNT, CDR2 YYREEE (reference sequence). After removal of 4 bases from V and 3 bases from J, the junction contained 8 bases not matched to a gene. There are 15 residues in the CDR3. CDR3 nucleotide sequence: TGTGCCAGCAGCCCAGAGGCTAGCGGAACAGATACGCAGTATTTT. Its translation: CASSPEASGTDTQYF.

This clone was detected only a few times. The chain has TRBV7-9 and TRBJ1-1, with D maybe TRBD1 (6 bases). CDR1 is SEHNR, CDR2 FQNEAQ, per germline (reference sequence). The CDR3 sequence is 13 residues long. The germline V and J ends were trimmed by 7 bases and 3 bases, with 12 bases remaining between them. CDR3 DNA: TGTGCCAGCACCCGGGACACGTACACTGAAGCTTTCTTT. It specifies CASTRDTYTEAFF.

V is TRBV18 and J is TRBJ2-1, with 7 bases fitting TRBD2. From germline, CDR1 is KGHSH and CDR2 LQKENI. V trimming: 3 bases; J trimming: 5 bases; junction bases outside the gene matches: 19. This CDR3 is built from 19 residues. The CDR3 protein is CASSPGGSRRGPTNNEQFF. The CDR3 DNA sequence: TGTGCCAGCTCACCGGGGGGGAGTAGGCGGGGCCCGACTAACAATGAGCAGTTCTTC.

The chain joins TRBV7-2 to TRBJ1-1; D gene ambiguous. CDR1 is SGHTA, CDR2 FQGNSA, per germline. This CDR3 comprises 12 residues. V shed 6 bases and J shed 4 bases, with 9 bases lying between them. This CDR3 is CASRRAVTEAFF. The CDR3, as DNA: TGTGCCAGCAGAAGGGCCGTCACTGAAGCTTTCTTT.

The chain links TRBV28 to TRBJ1-2; 9 bases align to TRBD1. Trimming took 3 bases from V and 7 from J; bases not matched to a gene: 9. The germline gives CDR1 MDHEN, CDR2 SYDVKM. CDR3 size: 15 residues. The CDR3 here is CASSFGQGRFGGYTF. The CDR3 nucleotides read TGTGCCAGCAGTTTCGGACAGGGGCGTTTCGGTGGCTACACCTTC.

J is TRBJ2-7 and V is TRBV4-2; 10 bases match TRBD1. In germline, CDR1 is LGHNA, CDR2 YNFKEQ. The CDR3 consists of 15 residues. V gave up 5 bases and J gave up 5 bases; unmatched junction bases: 9. The CDR3 is CASSIRPGQGHEQYF. In DNA form, the CDR3 reads TGTGCCAGCAGCATACGACCGGGACAGGGGCACGAGCAGTACTTC.

This clone was counted a few times. The CDR3 reads CASSPPIQGDQPQHF. As DNA, the CDR3 is TGTGCCAGCAGCCCACCAATCCAGGGGGATCAGCCCCAGCATTTT. The chain joins TRBV6-1 to TRBJ1-5, with TRBD1 matching 7 bases. Trimming removed 6 bases from V and 5 bases from J; junction bases left unmatched: 10. The germline V gene encodes CDR1 MNHNS and CDR2 SASEGT. CDR3 length: 15 residues.

The rearrangement uses TRBV7-6 and TRBJ2-3; 12 nucleotides align to TRBD2. The germline gives CDR1 SGHVS, CDR2 FNYEAQ. V shed 5 bases, J shed 7 bases, and the junction held 7 bases outside the gene matches. The CDR3 consists of 15 residues. CDR3 nucleotide sequence: TGTGCCAGCAGCCAGACTAGCGGGAGCTCCTATACGCAGTATTTT. Encoded protein: CASSQTSGSSYTQYF.

The rearrangement joins TRBV13 to TRBJ1-1; no clear D gene. This CDR3 contains 16 residues. CDR1 PRHDT and CDR2 FYEKMQ come from the germline V gene (reference sequence). Between the trimmed V and J ends, which lost 5 bases and 0 bases, there was a span of 16 bases. The DNA for the CDR3 is TGTGCCAGCAGCCACGGCAGCCGGGTTGTGAACACTGAAGCTTTCTTT. It codes for CASSHGSRVVNTEAFF. Full variable domain (remainder filled in from reference TRBV13 and TRBJ1-1): AAGVIQSPRHLIKEKRETATLKCYPIPRHDTVYWYQQGPGQDPQFLISFYEKMQSDKGSIPDRFSAQQFSDYHSELNMSSLELGDSALYFCASSHGSRVVNTEAFFGQGTRLTVV.

V usage is TRBV6-1 and J usage is TRBJ2-7, with D hard to call. The CDR3 consists of 15 residues. Germline V gene data show CDR1 as MNHNS and CDR2 as SASEGT. V shed 2 bases and J shed 2 bases, with 13 bases lying between them. CDR3 nucleotides: TGTGCCAGCAGTGAATTTGGTGGTATAACCTACGAGCAGTACTTC. Translating it yields CASSEFGGITYEQYF.

Here the CDR3 reads CASSLGHISSYNEQFF. The DNA of the CDR3 is TGTGCCAGCAGCTTAGGACACATAAGCTCCTACAATGAGCAGTTCTTC. This chain joins TRBV7-9 and TRBJ2-1; D remains unclear. The CDR3 contains 16 residues. Deletions cut 1 base from V and 0 bases from J, with 10 bases between. In germline, CDR1 is SEHNR, CDR2 FQNEAQ (reference sequence).

The V gene is TRBV19, the J gene TRBJ1-2; a weak D match, TRBD1 (5 bases). V shed 3 bases and J shed 4 bases, with 12 bases lying between them. CDR1 is LNHDA and CDR2 is SQIVND in the germline V gene (reference sequence). This CDR3 has 14 amino acids. CDR3 residues: CASSMTGVVYGYTF. Written as DNA, the CDR3 is TGTGCCAGTAGTATGACGGGGGTTGTCTATGGCTACACCTTC.

This clone has only one observation. The chain has TRBV6-1 and TRBJ2-3; 9 bases agree with TRBD1. Germline V gene sequence: CDR1 MNHNS, CDR2 SASEGT. The CDR3 length is 15 residues. After removal of 4 bases from V and 1 base from J, the junction contained 3 bases not matched to a gene. CDR3 amino acids: CASSGDRVRTDTQYF. The CDR3 region has the DNA TGTGCCAGCAGTGGGGACAGGGTGCGCACAGATACGCAGTATTTT.

This clone occurred a few times. V and J are TRBV18 and TRBJ1-1; possible D gene TRBD1, 6 bases. Looked up from germline, CDR1 is KGHSH and CDR2 is LQKENI. This CDR3 comprises 14 residues. V was cut by 4 bases and J by 4 bases, with 13 bases left in between. This chain's CDR3 is CASSLGHSRTEAFF. As DNA, the CDR3 is TGTGCCAGCTCACTGGGACATTCACGCACTGAAGCTTTCTTT.

The chain uses TRBV6-6 and TRBJ2-7; D uncertain. The CDR3 is 14 residues long. Trimming took 8 bases from V and 2 from J, leaving 16 bases between them. The V gene's germline CDR1 is MNHNY and CDR2 SVGAGI (reference sequence). CDR3 nucleotide sequence: TGTGCCAGCGGCCCGTCCGGCTTTCCCTACGAGCAGTACTTC. As protein: CASGPSGFPYEQYF.

The J gene is TRBJ2-1, the V gene TRBV7-2; perhaps TRBD2 as D (5 bases). With 2 bases removed from V and 12 bases from J, the gap between germline ends came to 11 bases. This CDR3 is 12 amino acids long. Germline CDR1 and CDR2: SGHTA and FQGNSA. CDR3 in amino acids: CASSLMRVGQFF. As DNA, the CDR3 is TGTGCCAGCAGCTTAATGAGGGTCGGGCAGTTCTTC. Variable domain in full (rest from reference TRBV7-2 and TRBJ2-1): GAGVSQSPSNKVTEKGKDVELRCDPISGHTALYWYRQSLGQGLEFLIYFQGNSAPDKSGLPSDRFSAERTGGSVSTLTIQRTQQEDSAVYLCASSLMRVGQFFGPGTRLTVL.

CDR3 residues: CASSRTSYNEQFF. The CDR3, as DNA: TGTGCCAGTTCGCGCACGTCTTACAATGAGCAGTTCTTC. The rearrangement joins TRBV19 to TRBJ2-1, with D unclear. CDR3 length: 13 residues. V lost 8 bases and J lost 4, with 12 bases in between. Germline V gives CDR1 LNHDA, CDR2 SQIVND (reference sequence).

V gene TRBV27 combines with J gene TRBJ1-1, with a weak D call TRBD1 (5 bases). V gave up 2 bases and J gave up 3 bases, with 10 bases separating them. This CDR3 is 14 amino acids long. In germline, CDR1 is MNHEY, CDR2 SMNVEV (reference sequence). The CDR3 bases are TGTGCCAGCAGTTTAAGGGGAACCTACACTGAAGCTTTCTTT. The encoded protein is CASSLRGTYTEAFF.

The count of this clone is one. This chain uses TRBV5-4 with TRBJ1-3, with 7 bases identical to TRBD1. The CDR3 extends over 16 amino acids. Germline CDR1 SGHNT, CDR2 YYREEE (reference sequence). With 4 bases clipped from V and 3 bases from J, the junction kept 10 bases outside the gene matches. As DNA, the CDR3 is TGTGCCAGCAGCGCAGACGGTTACAGGGGTGGAAACACCATATATTTT. Translating gives CASSADGYRGGNTIYF.

This sequence joins TRBV5-5 and TRBJ1-4, with TRBD1 identical over 7 bases. The CDR3 length is 15 residues. The germline V gene encodes CDR1 SGHKS and CDR2 YYEKEE (reference sequence). V lost 3 bases and J lost 5; bases outside the gene matches: 7. CDR3 sequence: CASSYVQGINEKLFF. In nucleotides, the CDR3 is TGTGCCAGCAGCTACGTACAGGGGATAAATGAAAAACTGTTTTTT.

DNA of the CDR3: TGTGCCAGCAGCTTAGCGGTAGCGGGAGGTTCCAATTACGAGCAGTACTTC. Translating gives CASSLAVAGGSNYEQYF. This sequence joins TRBV11-2 and TRBJ2-7; 10 positions agree with TRBD2. Trimming removed 1 base from V and 4 bases from J; junction bases left unmatched: 10. Germline-derived CDR1 and CDR2 are SGHAT and FQNNGV. The CDR3 spans 17 residues. Supplemented by reference TRBV11-2 and TRBJ2-7, the full variable domain reads EAGVAQSPRYKIIEKRQSVAFWCNPISGHATLYWYQQILGQGPKLLIQFQNNGVVDDSQLPKDRFSAERLKGVDSTLKIQPAKLEDSAVYLCASSLAVAGGSNYEQYFGPGTRLTVT.

The chain recombines TRBV7-2 with TRBJ1-4; D gene uncertain. Germline V gene lookup returns CDR1 SGHTA and CDR2 FQGNSA. The length of the CDR3 is 16 residues. V gave up 5 bases and J gave up 2 bases, with 15 bases separating them. The CDR3 sequence: CASSLPTGGTNEKLFF. The CDR3 region has the DNA TGTGCCAGCAGCCTACCAACCGGCGGGACTAATGAAAAACTGTTTTTT.